The T cell receptor beta chain under discussion was sequenced for a study of PD-1 blockade in classical Hodgkin lymphoma. Findings of the study overall: Causes of the repertoire differences remain undefined, possibly disease activity or prior therapy. Newly diagnosed patients were reported to exhibit reduced baseline TCR diversity relative to healthy donors. CD4+ TCR diversity, unlike CD8+, climbed significantly by C4D1. Complete responders' diversity at baseline resembled that of newly diagnosed patients.

Germline trimming cut 0 bases from V and 4 bases from J; bases unmatched to any gene: 1. The germline V gene has CDR1 MGHRA and CDR2 YSYEKL. The CDR3 runs 14 residues. Time point denoted: cycle 4 day 1 (C4D1), after 5 to 7 weeks of nivolumab. Each patient relapsed following autologous stem cell transplantation, and prior brentuximab vedotin exposure differed. Assay used: immunoSEQ multiplex PCR; TCRdb lists only in-frame clones, some missing. The table shows about 93,000 clones, with 78% occurring only once. For this clone: As yet, its antigen is unknown.

V usage is TRBV4-1 and J usage is TRBJ2-5, with TRBD2 identical over 8 bases. The origin of this receptor is a human donor with classical Hodgkin lymphoma. The sample here was peripheral blood mononuclear cells (PBMCs), taken before the fourth cycle of nivolumab. CDR3 nucleotide sequence: TGCGCCAGCAGCCAAGATCGGGGGGGAGAGACCCAGTACTTC. Translation: CASSQDRGGETQYF.